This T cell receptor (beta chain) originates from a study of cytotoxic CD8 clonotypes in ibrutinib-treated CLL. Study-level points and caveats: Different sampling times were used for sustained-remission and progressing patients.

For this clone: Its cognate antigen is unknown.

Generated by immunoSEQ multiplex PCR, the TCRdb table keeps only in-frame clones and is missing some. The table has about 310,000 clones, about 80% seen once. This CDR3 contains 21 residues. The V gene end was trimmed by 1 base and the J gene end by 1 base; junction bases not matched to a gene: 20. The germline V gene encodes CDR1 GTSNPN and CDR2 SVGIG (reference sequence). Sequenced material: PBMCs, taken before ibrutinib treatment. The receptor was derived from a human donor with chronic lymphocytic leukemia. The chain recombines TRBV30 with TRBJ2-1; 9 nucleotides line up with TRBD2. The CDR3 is CAWSGLIAGEIYIGSYNEQFF. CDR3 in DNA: TGTGCCTGGAGTGGGTTGATAGCGGGAGAGATTTATATCGGATCCTACAATGAGCAGTTCTTC.